A single sample gave rise to the 3 T cell receptor beta chains below, sequenced in a study of beta chain features in type 1 diabetes. Expressed TCRB transcripts were sequenced, since all the RNA that had been isolated was reverse transcribed. Assay used: immunoSEQ multiplex PCR; TCRdb lists only in-frame clones, some missing. The data contain more than 350,000 clones, more than 9.5% of them singletons. Sequencing input: naive CD4+ T cells from blood. Source of these receptors: a woman aged 18 to 35 in good health.

There are a few counts of this clone. The chain is built from TRBV7-3 and TRBJ1-2; D is unresolved. Germline V CDR1 and CDR2: SGHTA, FQGTGA. This CDR3 is built from 13 residues. The V end lost 1 base, the J end lost 3 bases, and 6 bases lay between the germline ends. The CDR3, as DNA: TGTGCCAGCAGCTTAAACAGCCACTATGGCTACACCTTC. Amino acid sequence: CASSLNSHYGYTF.

The chain carries TRBV6-7 and TRBJ2-7; perhaps TRBD1 as D (6 bases). TRBV6-7 is treated as an ORF (open reading frame) with a function not yet certain. The CDR3 runs 12 residues. Deletions cut 10 bases from V and 0 bases from J, with 10 bases between. The CDR3 DNA is TGTGCCAAGTTACAGGGCTCCTACGAGCAGTACTTC. Amino acid sequence: CAKLQGSYEQYF.

About this clone itself: The junction and the germline gene differ at one end; a read error may be behind it. The chain is built from TRBV30 and TRBJ2-3; TRBD1 or TRBD2 may be the D gene (6 bases each). Germline V gene sequence: CDR1 GTSNPN, CDR2 SVGIG (reference sequence). CDR3 length: 16 residues. The DNA for the CDR3 is TGTCCCTGGAGTGTAGGGTGGGGGGCGAGCACAGATACGCAGTATTTT. Its protein is CPWSVGWGASTDTQYF.